This passage covers 20 T cell receptor beta chains from one sample sequenced in a study of T-cell memory formation after mild COVID-19 (dated by TCRdb to the early 2020s). Library preparation used 5' RACE. These reads were obtained on an Illumina NovaSeq 6000. The public reads were reprocessed in TCRdb via fastp at Q25 and MiXCR, keeping in-frame beta chains. Each CDR3 protein appears once, grouped with its most common genes and DNA. The sample records some 250,000 distinct CDR3 sequences, about a sixth of which are singletons. Of the sample, about 21% falls within the top ten clones. Sequenced sample: PBMCs or a T cell subset sorted from them (not recorded which). These receptor sequences come from a man between 18 and 35 years old who had mild COVID-19 (a few samples of this study predate the infection). The sample titles of this study are shuffled in the database, so cell type and time point are left out; the donor was told from shared clones.

The chain carries TRBV9 and TRBJ1-2; unclear D gene. V lost 6 bases to trimming and J lost 0 bases, with 9 bases between them. This CDR3 spans 13 amino acids. CDR1 and CDR2 (germline): SGDLS, YYNGEE. This CDR3 reads CASKKGSNYGYTF. CDR3 DNA sequence: TGTGCCAGCAAGAAGGGTTCTAACTATGGCTACACCTTC.

This chain connects TRBV12-3 or TRBV12-4 to TRBJ1-1; tentatively, D is TRBD1 (5 bases). The CDR3 contains 14 residues. V gave up 3 bases and J gave up 4 bases, with 12 bases separating them. The CDR3 sequence: CASSFRDSATEAFF. CDR3 nucleotide sequence: TGTGCCAGCAGTTTTCGCGACAGTGCCACTGAAGCTTTCTTT.

This clonotype was counted a few times. The chain employs TRBV5-1 and TRBJ1-2; 11 positions agree with TRBD1. J was trimmed by 8 bases and V by 3 bases; bases with no gene match: 6. The CDR3 loop spans 14 amino acids. Germline V gene data show CDR1 as SGHRS and CDR2 as YFSETQ. The CDR3 DNA reads TGCGCCAGCAGCTGGGGACAGGGGGTGTACGGCTACACCTTC. It yields the protein CASSWGQGVYGYTF.

This clonotype was seen more than once but under ten times. The chain links TRBV7-2 to TRBJ1-1, with D perhaps matching TRBD1 (6 bases). Deletions cut 6 bases from V and 1 base from J, with 12 bases between. Looked up from germline, CDR1 is SGHTA and CDR2 is FQGNSA. This CDR3 is built from 14 residues. The CDR3 nucleotides read TGTGCCAGCAGATGGGGCAGGGGGAACACTGAAGCTTTCTTT. Translation: CASRWGRGNTEAFF.

This clonotype came up once. The chain has TRBV18 and TRBJ2-7, with no clear D. There are 13 residues in the CDR3. Germline V gene data show CDR1 as KGHSH and CDR2 as LQKENI. Trimming took 2 bases from V and 6 from J, leaving 11 bases between them. CDR3 loop: CASSPGQTGEQYF. For the CDR3, the DNA is TGTGCCAGCTCACCAGGCCAAACGGGCGAGCAGTACTTC.

The sample holds many counts of this clonotype. The chain recombines TRBV4-1 with TRBJ2-7; 11 bases are shared with TRBD1. After removal of 0 bases from V and 0 bases from J, the junction contained 4 bases not matched to a gene. CDR3 length equals 17 residues. CDR1 is MGHRA and CDR2 is YSYEKL in the germline V gene. The CDR3 DNA reads as TGCGCCAGCAGCCAAGAAGTGGGGACAGGGGGCTCCTACGAGCAGTACTTC. Translated: CASSQEVGTGGSYEQYF.

This clonotype was seen only a few times. The V call is TRBV21-1, the J call TRBJ2-1; the table's D call, TRBD1, has no DNA check behind it. TRBV21-1 is listed as a pseudogene. The CDR3 extends over 16 amino acids. The DNA for the CDR3 is TGTGCCAGCAGCTCACCAGGGAAGCCCTCCTACAATGAGCAGTTCTTC. This encodes CASSSPGKPSYNEQFF.

This clonotype occurred a few times. The chain carries TRBV12-3 or TRBV12-4 and TRBJ2-5, with D unresolved. The germline V and J ends were trimmed by 3 bases and 2 bases, with 7 bases remaining between them. The CDR3 totals 13 residues. CDR3 DNA sequence: TGTGCCAGCAGTTTCGGAGAACAAGAGACCCAGTACTTC. This gives the protein CASSFGEQETQYF.

This clonotype has more than one count but fewer than ten. The rearrangement uses TRBV5-4 and TRBJ2-5, with D hard to call. The V and J ends lost 5 bases and 5 bases respectively, with 16 bases between them. Germline-derived CDR1 and CDR2 are SGHNT and YYREEE (reference sequence). The CDR3 length is 14 residues. The CDR3 spells CASRGPSGGETQYF. The CDR3 DNA reads TGTGCCAGCAGAGGACCCTCTGGTGGGGAGACCCAGTACTTC.

This clonotype was counted a few times. The J gene is TRBJ2-7, the V gene TRBV5-1, with D perhaps TRBD1 or TRBD2 (5 bases each). Germline CDR1 and CDR2: SGHRS and YFSETQ. The V gene lost 0 bases and the J gene lost 7 bases, with 17 bases spanning the gap. There are 15 residues in the CDR3. CDR3 in DNA: TGCGCCAGCAGCTTGGCCCCCGGTGGGGGTGAAGAGCAGTACTTC. It codes for CASSLAPGGGEEQYF.

CDR3 nucleotide sequence: TGTGCCAGCAGTTCCGGGACTCGAGTATATGGCTACACCTTC. Translation gives CASSSGTRVYGYTF. The rearrangement uses TRBV5-6 and TRBJ1-2; the D gene is possibly TRBD1 (5 bases). This CDR3 is built from 14 residues. V was trimmed by 5 bases and J by 5 bases, leaving 16 bases between them. Germline assignment: CDR1 SGHDT and CDR2 YYEEEE.

The chain is built from TRBV25-1 and TRBJ2-5, with D maybe TRBD1 (6 bases). The V end was cut by 8 bases, the J end by 0 bases, with 16 bases between. This CDR3 is built from 15 residues. Germline CDR1 MGHDK, CDR2 SYGVNS. The CDR3: CASARGQSYQETQYF. CDR3 DNA sequence: TGTGCCAGCGCCCGAGGACAGAGCTACCAAGAGACCCAGTACTTC.

This clonotype was counted only a few times. At one boundary the junction diverges from the germline segment, which might be a read error. The chain has TRBV5-1 and TRBJ2-3; 7 positions agree with TRBD1. Germline values: CDR1 SGHRS, CDR2 YFSETQ. The CDR3 is 16 residues long. CDR3 sequence: CASRPVTGVGTDTEYF. CDR3 DNA: TGCGCCAGCAGGCCAGTTACAGGGGTGGGCACAGATACGGAGTATTTT.

This clonotype was detected ten times or more. This chain links TRBV7-3 with TRBJ2-7; TRBD2 aligns across 11 bases. The CDR3 consists of 13 residues. The V and J ends lost 4 bases and 12 bases, in that order; junction bases with no gene match: 8. The germline CDR1 and CDR2 sequences are SGHTA and FQGTGA. CDR3 sequence (DNA): TGTGCCAGCAGCTCCGGGACTAGCGGCCAAAGGTACTTC. It specifies CASSSGTSGQRYF.

This clonotype was observed at least ten times. This rearrangement joins TRBV14 to TRBJ2-3; D is unresolved. This CDR3 has 14 amino acids. V was pared by 4 bases and J by 2 bases, with 10 bases between. Germline V lookup: CDR1 SGHDN, CDR2 FVKESK. The chain's CDR3 is CASSLLGNTDTQYF. The CDR3 DNA follows: TGTGCCAGCAGCCTCTTGGGAAACACAGATACGCAGTATTTT.

At least ten counts were recorded for this clonotype. The rearrangement uses TRBV5-5 and TRBJ2-2; D is ambiguous. The V gene's germline CDR1 is SGHKS and CDR2 YYEKEE (reference sequence). V shed 0 bases and J shed 4 bases, with 10 bases lying between them. This CDR3 region has 15 residues. The CDR3: CASSLAWGSTGELFF. The CDR3 bases are TGTGCCAGCAGCTTGGCTTGGGGATCCACCGGGGAGCTGTTTTTT.

V is TRBV10-3 and J is TRBJ2-1; no definite D call. Germline CDR1 ENHRY, CDR2 SYGVKD. This CDR3 is built from 14 residues. Trimming removed 5 bases from V and 6 bases from J, with 14 bases in between. The CDR3 sequence: CAISSDDGSNEQFF. The CDR3 bases are TGTGCCATCAGTTCAGACGACGGCTCCAATGAGCAGTTCTTC.

The sample holds a few counts of this clonotype. The chain recombines TRBV12-3 or TRBV12-4 with TRBJ1-4; D unresolved. This CDR3 is 15 amino acids long. The germline V and J ends were trimmed by 3 bases and 8 bases, with 16 bases remaining between them. CDR3 DNA: TGTGCCAGCAGTTTTCCCGGGGTTTCCGGAGAAAAACTGTTTTTT. Translation gives CASSFPGVSGEKLFF.

This clonotype was detected many times. The chain couples TRBV7-3 to TRBJ2-5, with TRBD1 matching 8 bases. This CDR3 spans 13 amino acids. The J segment lost 3 bases and the V segment lost 3 bases, leaving 0 bases of the junction unmatched. Germline CDR1 SGHTA, CDR2 FQGTGA. The DNA for the CDR3 is TGTGCCAGCAGCTTGACAGGGGAAGAGACCCAGTACTTC. Protein product: CASSLTGEETQYF.

The chain joins TRBV5-1 to TRBJ2-7; D ambiguous. Germline V gene sequence: CDR1 SGHRS, CDR2 YFSETQ. The germline V and J ends were trimmed by 0 bases and 2 bases, with 3 bases remaining between them. The CDR3 covers 12 residues. Here the CDR3 reads CASSLDTYEQYF. CDR3 coding DNA: TGCGCCAGCAGCTTGGATACCTACGAGCAGTACTTC.